The 19 T cell receptor beta chains presented below share a single source sample, sequenced in a study of cytotoxic CD8 clonotypes in ibrutinib-treated CLL. Sequencing was performed with immunoSEQ multiplex PCR; in TCRdb, only in-frame clones are kept and a portion is missing. The sample includes 300,000 to 400,000 clones, roughly 67% seen only once; the top ten take 6% to 6.5%. The specimen comprised PBMCs, sampled after 36 months of ibrutinib treatment. Receptor source: a human donor with chronic lymphocytic leukemia.

This clone came up a few times. The chain recombines TRBV5-1 with TRBJ1-5, with D uncertain. Trimming pared 2 bases from V and 0 bases from J, leaving 3 bases between. Germline V CDR1 and CDR2: SGHRS, YFSETQ. The CDR3 loop spans 13 amino acids. The CDR3 loop is CASSFNSNQPQHF. The CDR3 region has the DNA TGCGCCAGCAGCTTCAATAGCAATCAGCCCCAGCATTTT.

This chain connects TRBV13 to TRBJ2-7; 9 bases are a match to TRBD1. V was pared by 4 bases and J by 4 bases, with 5 bases of the junction left unmatched. The CDR3 is 14 amino acids. Per germline, CDR1 PRHDT and CDR2 FYEKMQ (reference sequence). CDR3: CASSSRTGEYEQYF. CDR3 coding DNA: TGTGCCAGCAGCTCCCGGACAGGGGAGTACGAGCAGTACTTC.

This clone showed up just once. The chain recombines TRBV4-1 with TRBJ2-7, with D maybe TRBD1 (5 bases). Germline V gives CDR1 MGHRA, CDR2 YSYEKL. CDR3 size: 14 residues. V dropped 4 bases and J dropped 1 base, with 11 bases sitting between them. The CDR3 DNA follows: TGCGCCAGCAGCCGAGTGACAGAATCCTACGAGCAGTACTTC. Translated, it gives CASSRVTESYEQYF.

This chain joins TRBV9 and TRBJ1-2; no definite D call. The CDR3 is made up of 15 amino acids. Trimming stripped 3 bases from V and 1 base from J, with 13 bases between. Germline CDR1 is SGDLS and CDR2 is YYNGEE. CDR3 loop: CASSAYSTDNYGYTF. The CDR3 DNA reads as TGTGCCAGCAGCGCGTACAGTACCGATAACTATGGCTACACCTTC.

The V call is TRBV19, the J call TRBJ1-2; D call uncertain. V gave up 3 bases and J gave up 4 bases, with 15 bases separating them. The CDR3 spans 15 residues. Germline lookup yields CDR1 LNHDA and CDR2 SQIVND (reference sequence). In nucleotides, the CDR3 is TGTGCCAGTAGTATTAGCCGCTCTCTGGGCTATGGCTACACCTTC. It codes for CASSISRSLGYGYTF.

This chain joins TRBV9 and TRBJ1-2; D unclear. Germline loops: CDR1 SGDLS, CDR2 YYNGEE. The V end lost 0 bases, the J end lost 4 bases, and 16 bases lay between the germline ends. The CDR3 is 16 amino acids. The CDR3 loop reads CASSVGPSEVGYGYTF. CDR3 in DNA: TGTGCCAGCAGCGTAGGGCCCTCGGAAGTGGGCTATGGCTACACCTTC.

This rearrangement joins TRBV5-1 to TRBJ2-5; D gene unclear. The CDR3 consists of 14 residues. V was cut by 2 bases and J by 5 bases, with 13 bases left in between. Germline V gives CDR1 SGHRS, CDR2 YFSETQ. CDR3 DNA: TGCGCCAGCAGCTTTGGCCCACCGCGGGAGACCCAGTACTTC. It specifies CASSFGPPRETQYF.

The chain combines TRBV5-6 with TRBJ1-2, with TRBD1 identical over 7 bases. Germline lookup yields CDR1 SGHDT and CDR2 YYEEEE. After removal of 5 bases from V and 7 bases from J, the junction contained 11 bases not matched to a gene. CDR3 length equals 14 residues. CDR3 amino acids: CASRRNRGSGGYTF. The CDR3 DNA sequence: TGTGCCAGCAGGCGAAACAGGGGTTCTGGTGGCTACACCTTC.

The V gene is TRBV7-7, the J gene TRBJ2-5, with D tentatively TRBD1 (6 bases). The CDR3 runs to 15 residues. Germline loops: CDR1 SSHAT, CDR2 FNYEAQ (reference sequence). V lost 2 bases to trimming and J lost 1 base, with 11 bases between them. The chain's CDR3 is CASSLRTAPQETQYF. Here the CDR3 DNA reads TGTGCCAGCAGCTTAAGGACAGCCCCCCAAGAGACCCAGTACTTC.

The chain recombines TRBV15 with TRBJ1-2; D is undetermined. The ends were cut back, 3 bases at V and 8 bases at J, with 13 bases in the middle. The CDR3 contains 13 residues. Germline V gene sequence: CDR1 LNHNV, CDR2 YYDKDF (reference sequence). CDR3 region: CATSSDRVRGYTF. The CDR3, as DNA: TGTGCCACCAGCAGTGACCGAGTACGGGGCTACACCTTC.

V gene TRBV11-3 combines with J gene TRBJ2-1; TRBD2 matches 13 bases. Germline V gives CDR1 SGHNT, CDR2 YENEEA. This CDR3 contains 20 residues. Unmatched junction bases numbered 16, after V lost 2 bases and J lost 6 bases. CDR3 protein: CASSLSHLALTSGGANEQFF. CDR3 nucleotides: TGTGCCAGCAGCTTATCACATTTAGCCCTCACTAGCGGGGGGGCCAATGAGCAGTTCTTC.

The chain links TRBV11-2 to TRBJ2-7; D uncertain. The CDR3 contains 15 residues. The germline gives CDR1 SGHAT, CDR2 FQNNGV. The V and J ends lost 0 bases and 2 bases respectively, with 11 bases between them. In nucleotides, the CDR3 is TGTGCCAGCAGCTTAGAGGCGGCCTCTCCCTACGAGCAGTACTTC. Its protein product is CASSLEAASPYEQYF.

This clone was seen only a few times. The gene calls are TRBV18 and TRBJ2-7; 10 bases agree with TRBD1. Trimming cost V 9 bases and J 3 bases; bases outside gene matches: 8. Per the germline V gene, CDR1 is KGHSH and CDR2 is LQKENI. The CDR3 is 14 residues long. CDR3 sequence reads: CASSGTGVGYEQYF. The CDR3 DNA sequence: TGTGCCAGTTCCGGGACAGGGGTGGGCTACGAGCAGTACTTC.

The V call is TRBV7-2, the J call TRBJ2-7; TRBD2 agrees at 9 bases. This CDR3 has 13 residues. Looked up from germline, CDR1 is SGHTA and CDR2 is FQGNSA. Losses at the gene ends were 3 bases for V and 6 bases for J; bases not matched to a gene: 3. CDR3 sequence (DNA): TGTGCCAGCAGCTTCGCGGGAGGGGGCGAGCAGTACTTC. This encodes CASSFAGGGEQYF.

The J gene is TRBJ2-1, the V gene TRBV5-4; 10 bases are a match to TRBD2. The CDR3 is 19 amino acids. Germline loops: CDR1 SGHNT, CDR2 YYREEE (reference sequence). V lost 1 base, J lost 2 bases, and 12 bases stayed unmatched. This CDR3 is CASSLRGLAALGAYNEQFF. The CDR3 DNA is TGTGCCAGCAGCTTGCGAGGACTAGCGGCTCTAGGGGCCTACAATGAGCAGTTCTTC.

CDR3 DNA: TGTGCCAGCAGCGTATCCGGGACGACCTACTACGAGCAGTACTTC. As protein: CASSVSGTTYYEQYF. J is TRBJ2-7 and V is TRBV9; D could derive from TRBD1 or TRBD2 (5 bases each). The CDR3 runs 15 residues. V dropped 1 base and J dropped 3 bases, with 14 bases sitting between them. Germline assignment: CDR1 SGDLS and CDR2 YYNGEE.

This clone has only a few counts. The chain combines TRBV18 with TRBJ1-4, with no clear D. Trimming removed 3 bases from V and 14 bases from J, with 7 bases in between. This CDR3 is 10 amino acids long. The germline CDR1 and CDR2 sequences are KGHSH and LQKENI. CDR3 DNA sequence: TGTGCCAGCTCACCGGTTCGGCTGTTTTTT. Its protein product is CASSPVRLFF.

The chain recombines TRBV29-1 with TRBJ1-4; the D is unclear. With 6 bases removed from V and 0 bases from J, the gap between germline ends came to 17 bases. Germline loops: CDR1 SQVTM, CDR2 ANQGSEA. The CDR3 is made up of 16 amino acids. For the CDR3, the DNA is TGCAGCGTCGTGATTCCTGACGGTGCAACTAATGAAAAACTGTTTTTT. It yields the protein CSVVIPDGATNEKLFF.

The rearrangement joins TRBV4-1 to TRBJ2-7, with D perhaps TRBD2 (6 bases). The CDR3 spans 20 residues. In germline, CDR1 is MGHRA, CDR2 YSYEKL. V dropped 0 bases and J dropped 0 bases, with 24 bases sitting between them. The DNA of the CDR3 is TGCGCCAGCAGCCAAGATAGTATCGGGAGAGGGCCAGTGAGCTCCTACGAGCAGTACTTC. Translation gives CASSQDSIGRGPVSSYEQYF.